One sample yielded the 11 T cell receptor beta chains listed below, sequenced in a study of blood T cell repertoires in COVID-19. TCRdb keeps only in-frame clones here, not all; method: immunoSEQ multiplex PCR. Among approximately 16,000 clones, around 89% were seen once, and the ten largest hold 10%. Material: peripheral blood. The receptors stem from a man older than 75 with acute or convalescent COVID-19.

This chain links TRBV4-2 with TRBJ1-2, with a weak D call TRBD1 (5 bases). V was clipped by 3 bases and J by 4 bases, with 24 bases between them. The CDR3 has 18 amino acids. Per the germline V gene, CDR1 is LGHNA and CDR2 is YNFKEQ. In DNA form, the CDR3 reads TGTGCCAGCAGCCAGGGTATCCCCCGGGGGGGGAAAGGCTATGGCTACACCTTC. Translating it yields CASSQGIPRGGKGYGYTF.

V gene TRBV27 combines with J gene TRBJ1-1; D is perhaps TRBD1 (5 bases). CDR1 and CDR2 from the germline V gene are MNHEY and SMNVEV (reference sequence). This CDR3 has 14 amino acids. V was trimmed by 5 bases and J by 1 base, leaving 11 bases between them. CDR3 sequence: CASSPSGGNTEAFF. CDR3 sequence (DNA): TGTGCCAGCAGTCCGAGCGGGGGGAACACTGAAGCTTTCTTT.

This rearrangement joins TRBV2 to TRBJ1-1; a possible D gene is TRBD1 (5 bases). Looked up from germline, CDR1 is SNHLY and CDR2 is FYNNEI. V lost 4 bases and J lost 3, with 9 bases in between. This CDR3 has 13 amino acids. The CDR3 loop is CASSGWGDTEAFF. The CDR3 DNA follows: TGTGCCAGCAGTGGTTGGGGCGACACTGAAGCTTTCTTT.

This CDR3 reads CASSPTGGPTYEQYF. The CDR3 DNA reads TGTGCCAGTAGTCCCACGGGGGGCCCGACCTACGAGCAGTACTTC. This chain connects TRBV19 to TRBJ2-7; tentative D call: TRBD2 (7 bases). The CDR3 totals 15 residues. The V and J ends lost 5 bases and 2 bases respectively, with 16 bases between them. Germline V gives CDR1 LNHDA, CDR2 SQIVND (reference sequence).

This chain connects TRBV7-2 to TRBJ1-5; TRBD1 is a possible D gene (6 bases). The V and J ends lost 4 bases and 1 base respectively, with 11 bases between them. This CDR3 spans 15 amino acids. Germline V lookup: CDR1 SGHTA, CDR2 FQGNSA. The CDR3 coding sequence is TGTGCCAGCAGCTCAACAGGGAACAGCAATCAGCCCCAGCATTTT. As protein: CASSSTGNSNQPQHF.

This rearrangement joins TRBV30 to TRBJ2-1, with 8 bases lining up with TRBD1. Germline assignment: CDR1 GTSNPN and CDR2 SVGIG (reference sequence). This CDR3 contains 14 residues. Losses at the gene ends were 7 bases for V and 3 bases for J; bases not matched to a gene: 8. The CDR3, as DNA: TGTGCCTTTAACAGGGGGAATATCTACAATGAGCAGTTCTTC. Encoded protein: CAFNRGNIYNEQFF.

This clone occurred a few times. The chain uses TRBV3-1 (or the pseudogene TRBV3-2) and TRBJ1-4, with 8 nucleotides matching TRBD1. Unmatched junction bases numbered 6, after V lost 2 bases and J lost 7 bases. Per the germline V gene, CDR1 is LGHDT and CDR2 is YNNKEL (reference sequence). The CDR3 is 15 amino acids. The CDR3, as DNA: TGTGCCAGCAGCCAACGCGGACAGGGCGGTGAAAAACTGTTTTTT. It specifies CASSQRGQGGEKLFF.

This rearrangement joins TRBV2 to TRBJ1-2; TRBD1 is a possible D gene (5 bases). The germline V gene has CDR1 SNHLY and CDR2 FYNNEI. V was clipped by 6 bases and J by 3 bases, with 14 bases between them. This CDR3 is built from 14 residues. The CDR3 region has the DNA TGTGCCAGCAGACCCCCCAGGGTCGACTATGGCTACACCTTC. Translated: CASRPPRVDYGYTF. Variable domain in full (rest from reference TRBV2 and TRBJ1-2): EPEVTQTPSHQVTQMGQEVILRCVPISNHLYFYWYRQILGQKVEFLVSFYNNEISEKSEIFDDQFSVERPDGSNFTLKIRSTKLEDSAMYFCASRPPRVDYGYTFGSGTRLTVV.

The chain recombines TRBV30 with TRBJ1-6; 7 nucleotides match TRBD1. This CDR3 spans 14 amino acids. After removal of 2 bases from V and 14 bases from J, the junction contained 12 bases not matched to a gene. CDR1 and CDR2 from the germline V gene are GTSNPN and SVGIG (reference sequence). CDR3 bases: TGTGCCTGGAGTCGAACAGGGACAGCCGGCGCCCTCCACTTT. Its protein is CAWSRTGTAGALHF.

The chain uses TRBV19 and TRBJ1-4; 10 nucleotides align to TRBD1. Trimming took 3 bases from V and 8 from J; bases not matched to a gene: 6. The CDR3 is 15 amino acids. CDR1 and CDR2 (germline): LNHDA, SQIVND (reference sequence). As DNA, the CDR3 is TGTGCCAGTAGTATGACAGGGGGCAAAGGAGAAAAACTGTTTTTT. Protein product: CASSMTGGKGEKLFF.

J is TRBJ2-1 and V is TRBV7-2; 11 positions match TRBD2. After removal of 9 bases from V and 9 bases from J, the junction contained 16 bases not matched to a gene. Germline V lookup: CDR1 SGHTA, CDR2 FQGNSA. This CDR3 spans 16 amino acids. The CDR3 reads CASTRGSGGVGLEQFF. CDR3 bases: TGTGCCAGTACCAGGGGTAGCGGGGGGGTAGGGCTTGAGCAGTTCTTC.